These T cell receptor beta chains were read from a single sample in a study of blood T cell repertoires in COVID-19. Sequenced by immunoSEQ multiplex PCR; TCRdb stores in-frame clones only, minus some. The profile shows roughly 360,000 clones, 80% to 90% of them singletons. Specimen: PBMCs or T cells enriched from blood (not recorded which). The receptors derive from a man aged 25 to 40 who had recovered from COVID-19. Each CDR3 is given with its conserved first and last residue. The D gene is left open where the match is weak. Clone size, where shown, is once, few, many, or a class for clones that have expanded.

d_gene,v_gene,j_gene,abundance,CDR3aa,CDR3nt
TRBD1,TRBV12-5,TRBJ1-1,NA,CASGPDRANTEAFF,TGTGCTAGTGGCCCCGACAGGGCGAACACTGAAGCTTTCTTT
TRBD2,TRBV18,TRBJ2-7,NA,CASSLSTSGGTYEQYF,TGTGCCAGCTCACTCTCGACTAGCGGGGGCACCTACGAGCAGTACTTC
TRBD1,TRBV9,TRBJ1-4,NA,CARRDRGGEKLFF,TGTGCCAGGCGGGACAGGGGGGGCGAAAAACTGTTTTTT
NA,TRBV7-9,TRBJ1-2,few,CASSLRAEANYGYTF,TGTGCCAGCAGCTTGAGAGCGGAAGCTAACTATGGCTACACCTTC
NA,TRBV5-1,TRBJ1-2,NA,CASSLERLSYGYTF,TGCGCCAGCAGCTTGGAGCGCCTTTCCTATGGCTACACCTTC
NA,TRBV30,TRBJ1-3,NA,CAWDTGFGNTIYF,TGTGCCTGGGATACAGGGTTTGGAAACACCATATATTTT
TRBD1,TRBV28,TRBJ2-7,NA,CASKTGLFHEQYF,TGTGCCAGCAAGACAGGGCTCTTCCACGAGCAGTACTTC
NA,TRBV4-1,TRBJ2-1,NA,CASSHPRTDPEQFF,TGCGCCAGCAGCCATCCGAGGACAGACCCTGAGCAGTTCTTC
NA,TRBV4-2,TRBJ1-3,NA,CASSQAQGTGNTIYF,TGTGCCAGCAGCCAAGCCCAGGGGACCGGAAACACCATATATTTT
NA,TRBV7-9,TRBJ1-6,NA,CASSLASGLRNSPLHF,TGTGCCAGCAGCTTAGCTTCTGGACTGAGAAATTCACCCCTCCACTTT
NA,TRBV12-3/TRBV12-4,TRBJ1-5,NA,CASSLRGQPQHF,TGTGCCAGCAGTTTAAGGGGACAGCCCCAGCATTTT
NA,TRBV1,TRBJ2-7,NA,CTSSQDRANF,TGCACCAGCAGCCAAGACAGGGCGAACTTC
TRBD1,TRBV2,TRBJ1-1,NA,CASSRQGGNTEAFF,TGTGCCAGCAGTCGACAGGGTGGGAACACTGAAGCTTTCTTT
TRBD1,TRBV5-1,TRBJ1-1,NA,CASSLRQGRGRGTEAFF,TGCGCCAGCAGCTTGCGACAGGGTCGAGGACGGGGGACTGAAGCTTTCTTT
NA,TRBV15,TRBJ2-2,NA,CATSRDVGAPGELFF,TGTGCCACCAGCAGAGATGTGGGGGCACCCGGGGAGCTGTTTTTT
TRBD2,TRBV5-4,TRBJ2-4,many,CASSFSPSGGAKNIQYF,TGTGCCAGCAGCTTCTCTCCTAGCGGGGGGGCCAAAAACATTCAGTACTTC
NA,TRBV6-1,TRBJ2-2,once,CASSEALGAGELFF,TGTGCCAGCAGTGAAGCGCTAGGGGCCGGGGAGCTGTTTTTT
NA,TRBV18,TRBJ1-1,NA,CASSGGLNTEAFF,TGTGCCAGCTCCGGAGGGTTGAACACTGAAGCTTTCTTT
TRBD1,TRBV28,TRBJ1-5,NA,CASSLQGRGYNQPQHF,TGTGCCAGCAGTTTACAAGGCAGGGGGTACAATCAGCCCCAGCATTTT
NA,TRBV11-2,TRBJ2-5,few,CASSLESAGTQYF,TGTGCCAGCAGCTTAGAGTCGGCGGGGACCCAGTACTTC
TRBD1,TRBV19,TRBJ2-7,NA,CASSYWTGGTYEQYF,TGTGCCAGTAGTTATTGGACAGGGGGTACCTACGAGCAGTACTTC
NA,TRBV6-5,TRBJ1-1,NA,CASSRGGTEAFF,TGTGCCAGCAGCCGGGGGGGAACTGAAGCTTTCTTT
TRBD1,TRBV10-2,TRBJ1-5,NA,CASSFDRGGQPQHF,TGCGCCAGCAGCTTTGACAGGGGAGGTCAGCCCCAGCATTTT
TRBD1,TRBV24-1,TRBJ1-1,NA,CATSDLQAGGTEAFF,TGTGCCACCAGTGATTTGCAGGCAGGGGGGACTGAAGCTTTCTTT
TRBD2,TRBV12-3/TRBV12-4,TRBJ2-3,NA,CASSLSGRDTQYF,TGTGCCAGCAGTTTGAGCGGGAGAGATACGCAGTATTTT
NA,TRBV27,TRBJ1-4,NA,CASSRAQGYNEKLFF,TGTGCCAGCAGCCGAGCACAGGGATATAATGAAAAACTGTTTTTT
TRBD1,TRBV5-1,TRBJ1-1,NA,CASSAYGTGSTEAFF,TGCGCCAGCAGCGCTTACGGGACAGGGAGCACTGAAGCTTTCTTT
TRBD2,TRBV9,TRBJ2-2,once,CASNLDPQRGENTGELFF,TGTGCCAGCAACCTAGACCCCCAGCGGGGAGAGAACACCGGGGAGCTGTTTTTT
TRBD2,TRBV7-9,TRBJ2-1,NA,CASSYGLAVPSEQFF,TGTGCCAGCAGCTATGGACTAGCGGTTCCGTCAGAGCAGTTCTTC
TRBD1,TRBV20-1,TRBJ1-2,NA,CSASSDRETYGYTF,TGCAGTGCAAGTTCTGACAGGGAGACATATGGCTACACCTTC
NA,TRBV6-5,TRBJ1-2,NA,CASSRGYGYTF,TGTGCCAGCAGCCGAGGGTATGGCTACACCTTC
NA,TRBV29-1,TRBJ2-1,NA,CSVEDRRLSGSYNEQFF,TGCAGCGTTGAAGATCGTCGGCTCTCAGGGTCCTACAATGAGCAGTTCTTC
TRBD1,TRBV6-5,TRBJ1-1,NA,CASSYTGQGWTEAFF,TGTGCCAGCAGTTACACGGGACAGGGGTGGACTGAAGCTTTCTTT
NA,TRBV30,TRBJ1-2,NA,CAWSPFDTGYYYYGYTF,TGTGCCTGGAGTCCTTTTGATACAGGGTATTATTACTATGGCTACACCTTC
TRBD1,TRBV5-3,TRBJ2-7,NA,CARSRTGPRCEQYF,TGTGCCAGAAGCCGGACAGGCCCTAGGTGCGAGCAGTACTTC
TRBD1,TRBV9,TRBJ2-3,NA,CASSVAARGQDTQYF,TGTGCCAGCAGCGTAGCTGCCAGGGGGCAAGATACGCAGTATTTT
TRBD1,TRBV18,TRBJ1-2,NA,CASSPRPGQGAQVYGYTF,TGTGCCAGCTCACCACGACCGGGACAGGGGGCTCAGGTCTATGGCTACACCTTC
NA,TRBV5-5,TRBJ1-2,NA,CASSPASILSSYGYTF,TGTGCCAGCAGCCCCGCGAGTATACTGTCTTCCTATGGCTACACCTTC
TRBD1,TRBV6-5,TRBJ2-1,once,CASSYATGIANEQFF,TGTGCCAGCAGTTACGCGACAGGGATAGCCAATGAGCAGTTCTTC
TRBD1,TRBV13,TRBJ1-6,NA,CASSWIQGDKSPLHF,TGTGCCAGCAGCTGGATACAGGGGGATAAATCACCCCTCCACTTT
TRBD1,TRBV9,TRBJ1-4,NA,CASSWTGEDEKLFF,TGTGCCAGCAGCTGGACAGGGGAGGATGAAAAACTGTTTTTT
NA,TRBV4-1,TRBJ1-1,NA,CASSQDRANTEAFF,TGCGCCAGCAGCCAGGACAGAGCGAACACTGAAGCTTTCTTT
NA,TRBV7-2,TRBJ1-1,NA,CASSLAGRENTEAFF,TGTGCCAGCAGCTTAGCCGGCAGGGAGAACACTGAAGCTTTCTTT
NA,TRBV9,TRBJ1-2,NA,CASSVAIEQGSGYTF,TGTGCCAGCAGCGTAGCTATCGAACAGGGAAGCGGCTACACCTTC
NA,TRBV12-3/TRBV12-4,TRBJ2-7,NA,CASSFEGLLQYF,TGTGCCAGCAGTTTTGAGGGACTTCTGCAGTACTTC
TRBD1,TRBV30,TRBJ2-5,NA,CAWSAGQGRETQYF,TGTGCCTGGAGTGCCGGACAGGGCCGGGAGACCCAGTACTTC
NA,TRBV19,TRBJ1-3,NA,CASSNRVSSGNTIYF,TGTGCCAGTAGCAACCGGGTCAGCTCTGGAAACACCATATATTTT
TRBD1,TRBV7-9,TRBJ2-7,NA,CASSYWTGTTYEQYF,TGTGCCAGCAGCTACTGGACAGGGACCACCTACGAGCAGTACTTC
TRBD1,TRBV6-5,TRBJ1-6,NA,CASSYSPWDRGSPLHF,TGTGCCAGCAGTTACTCGCCGTGGGACAGGGGTTCACCCCTCCACTTT
NA,TRBV19,TRBJ2-7,NA,CASSPRGEDNSYEQYF,TGTGCCAGTAGTCCCAGGGGTGAGGACAATTCCTACGAGCAGTACTTC
NA,TRBV20-1,TRBJ1-5,NA,CSASAAGNQPQHF,TGCAGTGCTAGTGCCGCGGGCAATCAGCCCCAGCATTTT
NA,TRBV3-1/TRBV3-2,TRBJ2-1,NA,CASSQSRAYEQFF,TGTGCCAGCAGCCAATCCAGGGCCTATGAGCAGTTCTTC
NA,TRBV12-5,TRBJ1-1,NA,CASGLVTRSTEAFF,TGTGCTAGTGGTTTGGTCACACGGAGCACTGAAGCTTTCTTT
NA,TRBV7-9,TRBJ1-3,NA,CASSLDSADSGNTIYF,TGTGCCAGCAGCTTAGATAGCGCGGACTCTGGAAACACCATATATTTT
NA,TRBV18,TRBJ1-5,NA,CASSPAGENQPQHF,TGTGCCAGCTCACCGGCAGGGGAGAATCAGCCCCAGCATTTT
TRBD1,TRBV29-1,TRBJ1-1,NA,CSVGTGGATEAFF,TGCAGCGTGGGGACAGGGGGTGCCACTGAAGCTTTCTTT
NA,TRBV3-1/TRBV3-2,TRBJ1-1,NA,CASSSPAGFPEAFF,TGTGCCAGCAGCTCCCCAGCGGGGTTTCCTGAAGCTTTCTTT
NA,TRBV12-5,TRBJ2-7,once,CASGLDRTASSYEQYF,TGTGCTAGTGGTTTGGACCGGACAGCGAGCTCCTACGAGCAGTACTTC
TRBD1,TRBV4-3,TRBJ1-2,NA,CASSHRDRGTVPPYGYTF,TGCGCCAGCAGCCACCGGGACAGGGGGACGGTCCCACCCTATGGCTACACCTTC